This TCR beta chain was retrieved from a study of blood T cell repertoires in COVID-19. Libraries were prepared by immunoSEQ multiplex PCR; TCRdb keeps only in-frame clonotypes and omits some of them. Found here are nearly 200,000 clones, roughly 80% of them singletons; the top ten hold roughly 20%. The CDR3 sequence is 11 residues long. V shed 6 bases and J shed 8 bases, with 11 bases lying between them. Per the germline V gene, CDR1 is DFQATT and CDR2 is SNEGSKA (reference sequence). The sequence was obtained from a human donor in a cohort sampled during active COVID-19. The sequenced material came from peripheral blood. V gene TRBV20-1 combines with J gene TRBJ2-4; D not certain. The CDR3, as DNA: TGCAGTGCGCTAAACCGGGACATTCAGTACTTC. This encodes CSALNRDIQYF.